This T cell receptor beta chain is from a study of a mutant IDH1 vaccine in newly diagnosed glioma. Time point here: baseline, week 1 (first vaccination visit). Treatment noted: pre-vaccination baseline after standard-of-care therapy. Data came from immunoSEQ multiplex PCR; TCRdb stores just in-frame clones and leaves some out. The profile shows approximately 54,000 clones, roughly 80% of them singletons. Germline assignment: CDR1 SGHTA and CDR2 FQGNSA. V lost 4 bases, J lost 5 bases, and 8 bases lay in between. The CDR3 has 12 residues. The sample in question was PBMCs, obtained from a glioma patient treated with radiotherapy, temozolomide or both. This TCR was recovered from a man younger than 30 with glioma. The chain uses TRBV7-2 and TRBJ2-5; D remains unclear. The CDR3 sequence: CASSSYRETQYF. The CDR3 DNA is TGTGCCAGCAGCTCCTACCGGGAGACCCAGTACTTC.